The rows below give T cell receptor beta chains drawn from one sample of a study of blood T cell repertoires in COVID-19. Sequencing was performed with immunoSEQ multiplex PCR; in TCRdb, only in-frame clones are kept and a portion is missing. The data contain 110,000 to 150,000 clones, 80% to 90% of them singletons. The sample comprised peripheral blood. These receptors were taken from a woman in her sixties with acute or convalescent COVID-19. Each CDR3 is given with its conserved first and last residue. D genes are given only for firm matches. Clone size is shown for a subset of rows, as once, few, many or a class of expanded clone.

clone size	V gene	D gene	J gene	CDR3 DNA	CDR3 protein
NA	TRBV6-5	TRBD1	TRBJ1-5	TGTGCCAGCAGTTTGACAGGGCCTCAGCCCCAGCATTTT	CASSLTGPQPQHF
NA	TRBV28	NA	TRBJ2-7	TGTGCCAGCACCTCACAGGCCTACGAGCAGTACTTC	CASTSQAYEQYF
NA	TRBV19	TRBD2	TRBJ2-1	TGTGCCAGTAGTAAGGAACTAGCGGGGGGTTTATACAATGAGCAGTTCTTC	CASSKELAGGLYNEQFF
NA	TRBV7-9	NA	TRBJ2-1	TGTGCCAGCAGGGTGGGGGCCGGTGAGCAGTTCTTC	CASRVGAGEQFF
NA	TRBV15	NA	TRBJ1-5	TGTGCCACCAGCAGAGATCCCAAGCCTCAGCCCCAGCATTTT	CATSRDPKPQPQHF
NA	TRBV12-3/TRBV12-4	TRBD2	TRBJ2-1	TGTGCCAGCAGTTTAGGTAGGACTAGACTGTTCTTC	CASSLGRTRLFF
NA	TRBV6-4	NA	TRBJ2-1	TGTGCCAGCAGTGACGACCGGGGGAATGAGCAGTTCTTC	CASSDDRGNEQFF
NA	TRBV28	NA	TRBJ1-4	TGTGCCAGCAGTCAAACTGGAGCAACTAATGAAAAACTGTTTTTT	CASSQTGATNEKLFF
NA	TRBV7-2	NA	TRBJ2-2	TGTGCCAGCAGCTTTGTCTCGGGGGACACCGGGGAGCTGTTTTTT	CASSFVSGDTGELFF
NA	TRBV5-6	NA	TRBJ1-2	TGTGCCAGCAGCTTGGTGAGTCTGCGTGATTACTATGGCTACACCTTC	CASSLVSLRDYYGYTF
NA	TRBV24-1	TRBD1	TRBJ1-2	TGTGCCACCAGTGACGAGGGACAGGGTTTTGGCTACACCTTC	CATSDEGQGFGYTF
NA	TRBV3-1/TRBV3-2	NA	TRBJ1-2	TGTGCCAGCAGCCAAGATCCCGACGGAGACTATGGCTACACCTTC	CASSQDPDGDYGYTF
NA	TRBV9	NA	TRBJ2-2	TGTGCCAGCAGCGCTAACCCCAGGGGCACCGGGGAGCTGTTTTTT	CASSANPRGTGELFF
few	TRBV10-3	TRBD1	TRBJ2-7	TGTGCCATCAGTGAGCCGGGACAGGGAGCAACCTCCTACGAGCAGTACTTC	CAISEPGQGATSYEQYF
NA	TRBV5-5	TRBD1	TRBJ1-1	TGTGCCAGCAGCCTGACAGGGGGCGTGGGAGCTTTCTTT	CASSLTGGVGAFF
NA	TRBV11-1	NA	TRBJ1-1	TGTGCCAGCCAGAAGTTGGCAGGGTCAAACACTGAAGCTTTCTTT	CASQKLAGSNTEAFF
NA	TRBV29-1	TRBD1	TRBJ1-1	TGCAGCGTAGACAGGGACCGTGGCACTGAAGCTTTCTTT	CSVDRDRGTEAFF
NA	TRBV27	NA	TRBJ1-2	TGTGCCAGCAGTCCGACCCCCAGGGGTAATGGCTACACCTTC	CASSPTPRGNGYTF
NA	TRBV6-2/TRBV6-3	TRBD1	TRBJ1-1	TGTGCCAGCAGTTGGGACAGGGGGCGCGTATTGAACACTGAAGCTTTCTTT	CASSWDRGRVLNTEAFF
NA	TRBV5-4	TRBD1	TRBJ1-2	TGTGCCAGCAGCTTCTGGGACAGGCTCCGGAACTATGGCTACACCTTC	CASSFWDRLRNYGYTF
NA	TRBV7-2	TRBD2	TRBJ2-7	TGTGCCAGCAGCTTCCGACTAGCGGGGGCCTCCTACGAGCAGTACTTC	CASSFRLAGASYEQYF
NA	TRBV27	NA	TRBJ2-7	TGTGCCAGCAGTTTATGGGGCAGCTACGAGCAGTACTTC	CASSLWGSYEQYF
NA	TRBV28	TRBD2	TRBJ2-7	TGTGCCAGCAGCCTGGGGACTAGCGGGGACCACGAGCAGTACTTC	CASSLGTSGDHEQYF
NA	TRBV4-3	NA	TRBJ1-5	TGCGCCAGCAGCCTTACAGGACCAACCGGCAATCAGCCCCAGCATTTT	CASSLTGPTGNQPQHF
NA	TRBV4-3	NA	TRBJ1-1	TGCGCCAGCAGCCAGGTTACGGGGTTCACTGAAGCTTTCTTT	CASSQVTGFTEAFF
NA	TRBV6-1	NA	TRBJ1-2	TGTGCCAGCAGTGAAGCCAGACAGAACTATGGCTACACCTTC	CASSEARQNYGYTF
NA	TRBV5-4	TRBD2	TRBJ2-2	TGTGCCAGCAGCCCCGTCACTGGGGGGGGAAACACCGGGGAGCTGTTTTTT	CASSPVTGGGNTGELFF
NA	TRBV6-5	TRBD1	TRBJ1-4	TGTGCCAGCAGTAGTGGACAGGGAACTAATGAAAAACTGTTTTTT	CASSSGQGTNEKLFF
NA	TRBV4-2	NA	TRBJ2-7	TGTGCCAGCAGCCAAGCGTGGGCAGGCTCCTACGAGCAGTACTTC	CASSQAWAGSYEQYF
few	TRBV19	TRBD1	TRBJ1-4	TGTGCCAGTAGCACCAAGACAGGGTACTCGGAAAAACTGTTTTTT	CASSTKTGYSEKLFF
NA	TRBV6-6	NA	TRBJ2-2	TGTGCCAGCAGTCAGGACAGGAACACCGGGGAGCTGTTTTTT	CASSQDRNTGELFF
few	TRBV30	TRBD1	TRBJ1-3	TGTGCCTCAGCCCGGACAGGCTCGAACACCATATATTTT	CASARTGSNTIYF